The 2 T cell receptor beta chains below all came from one sample that was sequenced in a study of T cell responses to AZD1222 COVID-19 vaccine. Profiling relied on immunoSEQ multiplex PCR, and the TCRdb table lists in-frame clones only, not all of them. The sample contains around 110,000 clones, roughly 92% of which appear only once. The material was peripheral blood, obtained on day 0 of AZD1222 vaccination. The receptors were sampled from an adult in good health.

The V and J genes are TRBV5-1 and TRBJ1-2; D gene uncertain. This CDR3 comprises 15 residues. Germline assignment: CDR1 SGHRS and CDR2 YFSETQ. The germline V and J ends were trimmed by 0 bases and 2 bases, with 11 bases remaining between them. CDR3 in amino acids: CASSLDVGGNYGYTF. For the CDR3, the DNA is TGCGCCAGCAGCTTGGACGTGGGCGGGAACTATGGCTACACCTTC.

V gene TRBV19 combines with J gene TRBJ2-5; 9 nucleotides match TRBD2. There are 13 residues in the CDR3. Germline CDR1 and CDR2: LNHDA and SQIVND (reference sequence). The V segment lost 8 bases and the J segment 5 bases; nucleotides outside the gene matches: 6. CDR3 DNA: TGTGCCAGTGCGGGGGGGCCGTTTGAGACCCAGTACTTC. Translation gives CASAGGPFETQYF.